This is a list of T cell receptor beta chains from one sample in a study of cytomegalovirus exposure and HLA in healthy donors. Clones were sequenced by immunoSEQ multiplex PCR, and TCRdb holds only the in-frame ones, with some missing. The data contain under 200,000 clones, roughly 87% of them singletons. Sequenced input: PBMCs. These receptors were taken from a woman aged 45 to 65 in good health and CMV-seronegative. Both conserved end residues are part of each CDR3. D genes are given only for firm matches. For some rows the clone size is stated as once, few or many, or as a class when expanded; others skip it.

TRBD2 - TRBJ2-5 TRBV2 TGTGCCAGCAGTCCTCTAGGACTAGCGGGAGGGCGGATAGGGGAGACCCAGTACTTC CASSPLGLAGGRIGETQYF
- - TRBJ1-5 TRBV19 TGTGCCAGTAGAGGGCCAGGGGGCAATCAGCCCCAGCATTTT CASRGPGGNQPQHF
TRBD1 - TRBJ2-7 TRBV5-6 TGTGCCAGCAGCTTGTACAGGGGCTCGTACGAGCAGTACTTC CASSLYRGSYEQYF
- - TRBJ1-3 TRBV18 TGTGCCAGCTCACCATCCGCGAGCTCTGGAAACACCATATATTTT CASSPSASSGNTIYF
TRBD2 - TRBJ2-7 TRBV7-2 TGTGCCAGCAGCTTAGATCTAGCGGGAGGTGGGTCCGAGCAGTACTTC CASSLDLAGGGSEQYF
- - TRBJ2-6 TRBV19 TGTGCCAGTGAGAGGTATTCGGTCCCTGGGGCCAACGTCCTGACTTTC CASERYSVPGANVLTF
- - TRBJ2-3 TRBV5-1 TGCGCCAGCAGCGGAACGGGGGGCACAGATACGCAGTATTTT CASSGTGGTDTQYF
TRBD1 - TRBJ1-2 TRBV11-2 TGTGTCAGCAGCCCCGGGGACAGGGTTCCTAACTATGGCTACACCTTC CVSSPGDRVPNYGYTF
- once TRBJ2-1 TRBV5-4 TGTGCCAGCAGCCTGGACTACCCATACAATGAGCAGTTCTTC CASSLDYPYNEQFF
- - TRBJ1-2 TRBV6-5 TGTGCCAGCAGTACTCAGGGTTACTATGGCTACACCTTC CASSTQGYYGYTF